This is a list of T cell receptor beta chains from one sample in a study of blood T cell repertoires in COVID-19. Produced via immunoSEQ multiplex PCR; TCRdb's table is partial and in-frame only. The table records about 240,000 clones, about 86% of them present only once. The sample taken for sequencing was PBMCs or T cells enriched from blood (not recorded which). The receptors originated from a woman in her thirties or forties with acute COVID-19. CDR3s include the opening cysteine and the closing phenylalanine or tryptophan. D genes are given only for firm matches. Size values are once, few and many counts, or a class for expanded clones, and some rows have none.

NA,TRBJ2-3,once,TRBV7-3,CASSFFGDTQYF,TGTGCCAGCAGCTTTTTTGGCGATACGCAGTATTTT
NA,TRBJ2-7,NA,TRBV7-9,CASSLQYEQYF,TGTGCCAGCAGCCTCCAGTACGAGCAGTACTTC
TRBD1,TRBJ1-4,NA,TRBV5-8,CASSWRTGGNEKLFF,TGTGCCAGCAGCTGGAGGACAGGGGGTAATGAAAAACTGTTTTTT
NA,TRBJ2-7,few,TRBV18,CASSPPGNSGYEQYF,TGTGCCAGCTCACCACCCGGGAATAGTGGCTACGAGCAGTACTTC
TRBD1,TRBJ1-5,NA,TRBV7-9,CASSSNSGTGSQPQHF,TGTGCCAGCAGCTCCAACTCCGGGACAGGGAGTCAGCCCCAGCATTTT
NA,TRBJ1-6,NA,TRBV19,CASSTPGQRDSPLHF,TGTGCCAGTAGTACTCCGGGACAACGGGATTCACCCCTCCACTTT
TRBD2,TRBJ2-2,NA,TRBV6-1,CASSALPDLAGLNTGELFF,TGTGCCAGCAGTGCACTCCCGGATCTAGCGGGGTTGAACACCGGGGAGCTGTTTTTT
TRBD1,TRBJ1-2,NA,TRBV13,CASSERDRGHGGYTF,TGTGCCAGCAGCGAAAGGGACAGGGGGCACGGTGGCTACACCTTC
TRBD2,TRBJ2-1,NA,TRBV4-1,CASSPSGSGRSFLDEQFF,TGCGCCAGCAGCCCAAGTGGTAGCGGGAGAAGCTTCCTCGATGAGCAGTTCTTC
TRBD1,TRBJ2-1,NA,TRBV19,CASSLRDRDIVQFF,TGTGCCAGTAGTCTGCGGGACAGGGATATCGTGCAGTTCTTC
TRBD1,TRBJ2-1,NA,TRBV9,CASSVEWGQGAFNEQFF,TGTGCCAGCAGCGTAGAGTGGGGACAGGGGGCGTTTAATGAGCAGTTCTTC
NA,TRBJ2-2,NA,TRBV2,CASKYGDGELFF,TGTGCCAGCAAATATGGAGACGGGGAGCTGTTTTTT
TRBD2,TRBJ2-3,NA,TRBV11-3,CASSPTSGRAGDTQYF,TGTGCCAGCAGCCCGACTAGCGGGAGGGCTGGAGATACGCAGTATTTT
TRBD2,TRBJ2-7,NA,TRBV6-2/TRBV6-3,CASSYRLREDEQYF,TGTGCCAGCAGTTACAGGTTGCGGGAGGACGAGCAGTACTTC
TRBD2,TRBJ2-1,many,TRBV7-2,CASSVTSGSYNEQFF,TGTGCCAGCAGCGTAACTAGCGGCTCCTACAATGAGCAGTTCTTC
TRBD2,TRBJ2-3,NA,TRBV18,CASSPPAGLAGGTDTQYF,TGTGCCAGCTCACCACCAGCCGGACTAGCGGGAGGAACAGATACGCAGTATTTT
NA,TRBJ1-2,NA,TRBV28,CATLPGNHYGYTF,TGTGCCACTCTTCCGGGGAACCACTATGGCTACACCTTC
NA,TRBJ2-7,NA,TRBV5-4,CASSLSREQYF,TGTGCCAGCAGCTTGAGCCGCGAGCAGTACTTC
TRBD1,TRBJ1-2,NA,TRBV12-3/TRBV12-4,CASNPGGPYGYTF,TGTGCCAGCAACCCAGGGGGTCCCTATGGCTACACCTTC
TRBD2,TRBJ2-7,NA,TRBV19,CASMPTGGRSEEQYF,TGTGCCAGCATGCCAACGGGCGGGAGAAGTGAGGAGCAGTACTTC
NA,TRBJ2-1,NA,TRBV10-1,CASRAGARRGEQFF,TGCGCCAGCCGGGCGGGGGCCAGACGGGGTGAGCAGTTCTTC
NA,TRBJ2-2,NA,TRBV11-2,CASSLMRTGELFF,TGTGCCAGCAGCTTAATGCGGACCGGGGAGCTGTTTTTT
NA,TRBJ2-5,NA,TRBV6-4,CASLDSQETQYF,TGTGCCAGCTTAGACAGCCAAGAGACCCAGTACTTC
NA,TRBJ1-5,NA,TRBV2,CASSESQGWQPQHF,TGTGCCAGCAGTGAAAGTCAGGGGTGGCAGCCCCAGCATTTT
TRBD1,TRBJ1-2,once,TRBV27,CASSSRTGSYGYTF,TGTGCCAGCAGTTCACGGACAGGATCCTATGGCTACACCTTC
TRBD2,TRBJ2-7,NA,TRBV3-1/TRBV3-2,CASSLLGGEQYF,TGTGCCAGCAGCCTTCTCGGGGGGGAGCAGTACTTC
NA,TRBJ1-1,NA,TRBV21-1,CASSQESILLLNTEAFF,TGTGCCAGCAGTCAAGAGTCGATCCTACTTCTGAACACTGAAGCTTTCTTT
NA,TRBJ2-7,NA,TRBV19,CASSIRTSGEQYF,TGTGCCAGTAGTATAAGGACATCAGGCGAGCAGTACTTC
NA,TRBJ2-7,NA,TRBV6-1,CASSEAFGRGEYEQYF,TGTGCCAGCAGTGAAGCGTTCGGCAGGGGAGAATACGAGCAGTACTTC
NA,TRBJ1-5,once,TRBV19,CASSPAGIRNQPQHF,TGTGCCAGTAGCCCGGCAGGGATTCGCAATCAGCCCCAGCATTTT
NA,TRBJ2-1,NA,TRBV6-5,CASILGSGYNEQFF,TGTGCCAGCATCCTCGGGAGTGGGTACAATGAGCAGTTCTTC
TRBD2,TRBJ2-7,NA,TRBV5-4,CASSPGTSGRALYEQYF,TGTGCCAGCAGCCCCGGGACTAGCGGGAGGGCCCTCTACGAGCAGTACTTC
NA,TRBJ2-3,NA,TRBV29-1,CSVVTVVDSTDTQYF,TGCAGCGTTGTAACTGTGGTAGATAGCACAGATACGCAGTATTTT
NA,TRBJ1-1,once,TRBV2,CASSEQQVDEAFF,TGTGCCAGCAGTGAACAGCAGGTCGATGAAGCTTTCTTT
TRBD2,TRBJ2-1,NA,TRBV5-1,CASSLFSGSSSGEQFF,TGCGCCAGCAGCTTGTTCAGCGGGAGTTCCAGCGGTGAGCAGTTCTTC
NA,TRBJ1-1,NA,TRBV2,CASSGPTDTEAFF,TGTGCCAGCAGTGGCCCCACGGACACTGAAGCTTTCTTT
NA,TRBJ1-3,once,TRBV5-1,CASSLAPFGNTIYF,TGCGCCAGCAGCTTGGCTCCTTTTGGAAACACCATATATTTT
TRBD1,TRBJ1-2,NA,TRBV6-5,CASSFRDSSGGYTF,TGTGCCAGCAGTTTCAGGGACAGTAGCGGTGGCTACACCTTC
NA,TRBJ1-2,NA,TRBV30,CAWSAQVWGYTF,TGTGCCTGGAGTGCACAGGTCTGGGGCTACACCTTC
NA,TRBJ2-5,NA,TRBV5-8,CASSFGRVYETQYF,TGTGCCAGCAGCTTCGGCAGGGTTTACGAGACCCAGTACTTC
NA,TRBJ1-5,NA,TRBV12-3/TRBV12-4,CASSRTNQPQHF,TGTGCCAGCAGTCGGACAAATCAGCCCCAGCATTTT
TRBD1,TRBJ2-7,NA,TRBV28,CASSPTAWTGSYEQYF,TGTGCCAGCAGCCCCACCGCCTGGACAGGTTCCTACGAGCAGTACTTC
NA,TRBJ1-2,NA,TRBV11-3,CASSLEGAGNYGYTF,TGTGCCAGCAGCTTAGAGGGCGCGGGAAACTATGGCTACACCTTC
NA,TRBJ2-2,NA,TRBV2,CASSVDRRNTGELFF,TGTGCCAGCAGTGTCGACAGGAGAAACACCGGGGAGCTGTTTTTT
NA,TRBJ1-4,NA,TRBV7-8,CASGGGATNEKLFF,TGTGCCAGCGGCGGGGGGGCAACTAATGAAAAACTGTTTTTT
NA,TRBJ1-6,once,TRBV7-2,CASSSYGGFDSPLHF,TGTGCCAGCAGCTCCTACGGGGGTTTTGATTCACCCCTCCACTTT
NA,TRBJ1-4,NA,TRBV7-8,CASSHNLNEKLFF,TGTGCCAGCAGCCACAACCTTAATGAAAAACTGTTTTTT
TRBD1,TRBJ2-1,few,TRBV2,CASIRDRANNEQFF,TGTGCCAGCATCCGGGACAGGGCCAACAATGAGCAGTTCTTC